The rows below give T cell receptor beta chains drawn from one sample of a study of blood T cell repertoires in COVID-19. Produced via immunoSEQ multiplex PCR; TCRdb's table is partial and in-frame only. The table shows about 97,000 clones, with roughly 80% occurring only once. Material: peripheral blood. The receptor source for this set is a man between 60 and 75 years old with acute or convalescent COVID-19. CDR3s include the opening cysteine and the closing phenylalanine or tryptophan. A D gene is named only where the DNA matches it firmly. Size tells how often a clone was seen (once, few, many) or the class of an expanded clone, and some rows leave it out.

J: TRBJ1-5; D: NA; V: TRBV10-2; size: NA; CDR3: CASRPQVNQPQHF; DNA: TGCGCCAGCAGACCACAGGTCAATCAGCCCCAGCATTTT
J: TRBJ1-2; D: NA; V: TRBV21-1; size: few; CDR3: CASSKRGGHYGYTF; DNA: TGTGCCAGCAGCAAAAGGGGGGGGCACTATGGCTACACCTTC
J: TRBJ2-2; D: TRBD1; V: TRBV5-5; size: NA; CDR3: CASRAGQGYTGELFF; DNA: TGTGCCAGCAGGGCGGGACAGGGCTACACCGGGGAGCTGTTTTTT
J: TRBJ2-1; D: TRBD1; V: TRBV24-1; size: NA; CDR3: CATSGAGTGNEQFF; DNA: TGTGCCACCAGTGGTGCGGGGACAGGGAATGAGCAGTTCTTC
J: TRBJ2-2; D: TRBD2; V: TRBV19; size: NA; CDR3: CASRVSWAGATTGELFF; DNA: TGTGCCAGTAGGGTCTCATGGGCGGGAGCTACAACCGGGGAGCTGTTTTTT
J: TRBJ1-1; D: NA; V: TRBV7-9; size: NA; CDR3: CASSLHGGNTEAFF; DNA: TGTGCCAGCAGCTTACATGGCGGGAACACTGAAGCTTTCTTT
J: TRBJ2-7; D: TRBD1; V: TRBV7-8; size: few; CDR3: CASSLDWGQRSYEQYF; DNA: TGTGCCAGCAGCTTAGATTGGGGACAGCGCTCCTACGAGCAGTACTTC
J: TRBJ2-7; D: TRBD2; V: TRBV25-1; size: once; CDR3: CASSELAGYEQYF; DNA: TGTGCCAGCAGTGAACTAGCGGGGTACGAGCAGTACTTC
J: TRBJ2-5; D: TRBD1; V: TRBV6-6; size: NA; CDR3: CASSHYRGGETQYF; DNA: TGTGCCAGCAGTCACTACAGGGGTGGCGAGACCCAGTACTTC
J: TRBJ1-2; D: NA; V: TRBV7-9; size: NA; CDR3: CASSSVLSYTF; DNA: TGTGCCAGCAGCTCGGTCTTGAGCTACACCTTC
J: TRBJ2-5; D: TRBD2; V: TRBV7-2; size: NA; CDR3: CASSLVVSGRARETQYF; DNA: TGTGCCAGCAGCTTAGTCGTTAGCGGGAGGGCCCGGGAGACCCAGTACTTC
J: TRBJ1-5; D: NA; V: TRBV7-2; size: NA; CDR3: CASSPTGRGNQPQHF; DNA: TGTGCCAGCAGCCCCACGGGTCGCGGCAATCAGCCCCAGCATTTT
J: TRBJ2-3; D: NA; V: TRBV11-2; size: NA; CDR3: CASSFSVDTQYF; DNA: TGTGCCAGCAGCTTTTCCGTGGATACGCAGTATTTT
J: TRBJ2-7; D: NA; V: TRBV5-6; size: NA; CDR3: CASSGRSYEQYF; DNA: TGTGCCAGCAGCGGGCGCTCCTACGAGCAGTACTTC
J: TRBJ1-1; D: NA; V: TRBV4-3; size: NA; CDR3: CASSQDGFVAEAFF; DNA: TGCGCCAGCAGCCAAGATGGCTTCGTGGCTGAAGCTTTCTTT
J: TRBJ2-2; D: NA; V: TRBV28; size: NA; CDR3: CVSQRYTGELFF; DNA: TGTGTTTCCCAGAGGTACACCGGGGAGCTGTTTTTT
J: TRBJ1-1; D: TRBD1; V: TRBV2; size: NA; CDR3: CASSEYWTGSTEAFF; DNA: TGTGCCAGCAGTGAATACTGGACAGGGAGCACTGAAGCTTTCTTT